These 12 T cell receptor beta chains came from one sample sequenced in a study of cytomegalovirus exposure and HLA in healthy donors. Researchers ran the PCR with 60 Vbeta and 13 Jbeta primers. Profiled with immunoSEQ multiplex PCR; TCRdb holds only in-frame clones, not every one. The sample comprises some 150,000 clones, 60% to 80% of which are singletons, and roughly 10% rests with the top ten. The sample comprised PBMCs. The source of these receptors is a man aged 18 to 30 in good health and CMV-seropositive.

Only a few counts were recorded for this clone. The chain uses TRBV6-1 and TRBJ2-6; the D gene is possibly TRBD1 (6 bases). This CDR3 is built from 17 residues. From germline, CDR1 is MNHNS and CDR2 SASEGT. Trimming took 4 bases from V and 0 from J, leaving 13 bases between them. CDR3 region: CASSALDRSSGANVLTF. In DNA form, the CDR3 reads TGTGCCAGCAGTGCACTAGACAGGAGCTCTGGGGCCAACGTCCTGACTTTC.

This chain links TRBV4-3 with TRBJ2-2; maybe TRBD1 (6 bases). With 1 base removed from V and 4 bases from J, the gap between germline ends came to 7 bases. The germline V gene has CDR1 LGHNA and CDR2 YSLEER. This CDR3 region has 14 residues. CDR3 in amino acids: CASSQGTATGELFF. The CDR3 DNA reads TGCGCCAGCAGCCAAGGGACAGCCACCGGGGAGCTGTTTTTT.

This clone was found a few times. This chain links TRBV7-6 with TRBJ2-6; D may be TRBD1 (6 bases). Germline V gene sequence: CDR1 SGHVS, CDR2 FNYEAQ. This CDR3 spans 16 amino acids. V gave up 5 bases and J gave up 0 bases, with 11 bases separating them. CDR3 amino acids: CASSATGFSGANVLTF. The CDR3 DNA follows: TGTGCCAGCAGCGCGACAGGCTTCTCTGGGGCCAACGTCCTGACTTTC.

On this clone: At one boundary the junction diverges from the germline segment, which might be a read error. The chain couples TRBV7-9 to TRBJ2-3; 8 bases line up with TRBD2. The CDR3 is 16 residues long. From germline, CDR1 is SEHNR and CDR2 FQNEAQ (reference sequence). CDR3 sequence reads: CSSSRGEAGARDTQYF. The CDR3 DNA sequence: TGTTCCAGCAGCCGAGGGGAAGCGGGGGCCAGGGATACGCAGTATTTT.

This chain links TRBV9 with TRBJ2-1, with D possibly matching TRBD1 (5 bases). Trimming left V 4 bases short and J 0 bases short, with 11 bases between. This CDR3 spans 15 amino acids. Germline V CDR1 and CDR2: SGDLS, YYNGEE. CDR3 loop: CASSKTVGSYNEQFF. The CDR3 DNA is TGTGCCAGCAGCAAGACAGTTGGCTCCTACAATGAGCAGTTCTTC.

The rearrangement uses TRBV7-6 and TRBJ2-1; 9 bases are a match to TRBD2. The V and J ends lost 3 bases and 9 bases, in that order; junction bases with no gene match: 9. This CDR3 region has 15 residues. The germline gives CDR1 SGHVS, CDR2 FNYEAQ. CDR3 region: CASSFGLAGPGEQFF. CDR3 in DNA: TGTGCCAGCAGCTTCGGGCTAGCGGGACCGGGTGAGCAGTTCTTC.

This sequence joins TRBV29-1 and TRBJ2-3; 7 bases agree with TRBD1. The CDR3 covers 15 residues. J lost 1 base, V lost 6 bases, and 10 bases had no gene match. CDR1 SQVTM and CDR2 ANQGSEA come from the germline V gene. The CDR3 region has the DNA TGCAGCGTCGCAGGGGGTTTTACCGGCACAGATACGCAGTATTTT. Residues: CSVAGGFTGTDTQYF.

The genes are TRBV6-6 and TRBJ1-1; no firm D call. This CDR3 has 12 residues. The germline V gene has CDR1 MNHNY and CDR2 SVGAGI (reference sequence). V was pared by 6 bases and J by 7 bases, with 12 bases between. CDR3 DNA sequence: TGTGCCAGCAGAGACCCGGCAGGTGAAGCTTTCTTT. It codes for CASRDPAGEAFF.

The chain links TRBV11-2 to TRBJ1-1; TRBD1 might be the D (5 bases). This CDR3 is built from 13 residues. The V gene's germline CDR1 is SGHAT and CDR2 FQNNGV. Trimming removed 8 bases at V and 4 bases at J, with 14 bases between. The CDR3 DNA follows: TGTGCCAGCGGATCCGGGGGTGGCACTGAAGCTTTCTTT. It codes for CASGSGGGTEAFF.

The chain has TRBV9 and TRBJ2-7; the match to TRBD1 covers 10 bases. Germline values: CDR1 SGDLS, CDR2 YYNGEE. CDR3 size: 18 residues. The V and J ends lost 3 bases and 3 bases, in that order; junction bases with no gene match: 15. DNA of the CDR3: TGTGCCAGCAGCGCCTCGTTGGGACAGGGGAACGGGGGCTACGAGCAGTACTTC. This codes for CASSASLGQGNGGYEQYF.

The chain joins TRBV11-2 to TRBJ2-7; D unclear. Trimming shortened V by 0 bases and J by 1 base, and 7 bases separated the two germline ends. CDR3 length: 14 residues. Germline lookup yields CDR1 SGHAT and CDR2 FQNNGV. CDR3 sequence (DNA): TGTGCCAGCAGCTTAGAAACAAGTTCCTACGAGCAGTACTTC. Translation: CASSLETSSYEQYF.

The chain links TRBV20-1 to TRBJ2-5; tentatively, D is TRBD1 (5 bases). This CDR3 has 11 residues. The germline V gene has CDR1 DFQATT and CDR2 SNEGSKA (reference sequence). Trimming stripped 3 bases from V and 3 bases from J, with 5 bases between. The DNA for the CDR3 is TGCAGTGCTAGCAGGGAAGAGACCCAGTACTTC. It codes for CSASREETQYF.